These 28 T cell receptor beta chains share one sample of origin, sequenced in a study of Siglec-9 on CD8 T cells in melanoma. Some clones are missing from TCRdb's copy, which holds only in-frame ones; the method was immunoSEQ multiplex PCR. The sample contains about 30,000 clones, 80% of which appear only once. The sample taken for sequencing was Siglec-9- CD8+ T cells sorted from blood. The source of these receptors is a human donor in good health.

This chain links TRBV11-2 with TRBJ1-1, with 7 bases lining up with TRBD1. V trimming: 0 bases; J trimming: 4 bases; junction bases outside the gene matches: 5. The CDR3 is 15 residues long. CDR1 and CDR2 (germline): SGHAT, FQNNGV. The CDR3 reads CASSLEAGGFTEAFF. CDR3 DNA sequence: TGTGCCAGCAGCTTAGAGGCAGGGGGTTTCACTGAAGCTTTCTTT.

V is TRBV9 and J is TRBJ2-2, with D tentatively TRBD1 (5 bases). The CDR3 runs to 13 residues. The germline gives CDR1 SGDLS, CDR2 YYNGEE. The V end was cut by 4 bases, the J end by 6 bases, with 10 bases between. The CDR3 protein is CASSPAGPGELFF. DNA of the CDR3: TGTGCCAGCAGCCCCGCAGGGCCCGGGGAGCTGTTTTTT.

The V gene is TRBV11-2, the J gene TRBJ2-1, with D tentatively TRBD2 (6 bases). CDR1 is SGHAT, CDR2 FQNNGV, per germline. The CDR3 covers 15 residues. With 3 bases removed from V and 7 bases from J, the gap between germline ends came to 16 bases. The CDR3 bases are TGTGCCAGCAGCTTGAGCGGAGGGCCTGGGAATGAGCAGTTCTTC. Its translation: CASSLSGGPGNEQFF.

This chain joins TRBV27 and TRBJ2-7; 8 bases map to TRBD1. J gave up 2 bases and V 0 bases, and 6 bases lay outside the gene matches. This CDR3 comprises 16 residues. The V gene's germline CDR1 is MNHEY and CDR2 SMNVEV (reference sequence). The CDR3 bases are TGTGCCAGCAGTTTATCCGGACAGGGCGAGACCTACGAGCAGTACTTC. Its protein is CASSLSGQGETYEQYF.

The rearrangement uses TRBV9 and TRBJ1-1; D is undetermined. In germline, CDR1 is SGDLS, CDR2 YYNGEE. The CDR3 loop spans 14 amino acids. With 0 bases removed from V and 0 bases from J, the gap between germline ends came to 6 bases. The CDR3 here is CASSVELMNTEAFF. The CDR3 DNA follows: TGTGCCAGCAGCGTAGAATTGATGAACACTGAAGCTTTCTTT.

The chain links TRBV10-2 to TRBJ2-7, with 8 nucleotides matching TRBD1. The junction had 7 bases not matched to a gene; V was cut back by 3 bases and J by 3 bases. Germline V gene sequence: CDR1 WSHSY, CDR2 SAAADI. This CDR3 is 15 amino acids long. The CDR3 DNA reads as TGCGCCAGCAGTGATGTTACAGGGGGGTTCTACGAGCAGTACGTC. Translation gives CASSDVTGGFYEQYV.

The rearrangement joins TRBV4-1 to TRBJ2-5, with 9 bases that match TRBD1. Germline values: CDR1 MGHRA, CDR2 YSYEKL. The ends lost 0 bases at V and 5 bases at J; junction bases unmatched: 1. CDR3 length: 14 residues. CDR3 region: CASSQDTGGETQYF. DNA of the CDR3: TGCGCCAGCAGCCAAGACACAGGGGGCGAGACCCAGTACTTC.

The chain joins TRBV6-6 to TRBJ2-1; D may be TRBD1 (5 bases). The CDR3 extends over 16 amino acids. CDR1 MNHNY and CDR2 SVGAGI come from the germline V gene (reference sequence). With 5 bases removed from V and 4 bases from J, the gap between germline ends came to 18 bases. CDR3 sequence: CASSVYRLLKYNEQFF. The CDR3 DNA reads TGTGCCAGCAGTGTATACAGGCTTCTAAAGTACAATGAGCAGTTCTTC.

The chain is built from TRBV27 and TRBJ2-7; 11 nucleotides align to TRBD2. The CDR3 length is 15 residues. The germline CDR1 and CDR2 sequences are MNHEY and SMNVEV (reference sequence). The trim removed 0 bases at V and 2 bases at J, leaving 0 bases unmatched. CDR3 amino acids: CASSLSSGGAYEQYF. The CDR3 DNA follows: TGTGCCAGCAGTTTATCTAGCGGGGGGGCCTACGAGCAGTACTTC.

The V call is TRBV11-2, the J call TRBJ2-3; D gene uncertain. Germline CDR1 reads SGHAT; CDR2 reads FQNNGV. V lost 2 bases and J lost 4, with 10 bases in between. CDR3 length equals 14 residues. The CDR3 DNA is TGTGCCAGCAGCTTAAGTGCTAGTTCAGATACGCAGTATTTT. Translated, it gives CASSLSASSDTQYF.

The chain couples TRBV19 to TRBJ2-1; possible D gene TRBD2, 6 bases. Germline V lookup: CDR1 LNHDA, CDR2 SQIVND (reference sequence). The CDR3 totals 15 residues. Trimming took 3 bases from V and 6 from J, leaving 15 bases between them. CDR3 nucleotides: TGTGCCAGTAGTATCCTGGTCGGAGGGAGCAATGAGCAGTTCTTC. Encoded protein: CASSILVGGSNEQFF.

V and J are TRBV7-9 and TRBJ1-3; D not resolved. CDR3 length: 14 residues. The V end lost 5 bases, the J end lost 4 bases, and 12 bases lay between the germline ends. Germline CDR1 SEHNR, CDR2 FQNEAQ (reference sequence). The CDR3 DNA reads as TGTGCCAGCAGCCCCCGGGTATCCGGAAACACCATATATTTT. It translates to CASSPRVSGNTIYF.

The chain recombines TRBV10-3 with TRBJ2-2; weak D call: TRBD1 (5 bases). Germline CDR1 and CDR2: ENHRY and SYGVKD. The ends were cut back, 1 base at V and 6 bases at J, with 12 bases in the middle. The CDR3 is made up of 15 amino acids. DNA of the CDR3: TGTGCCATCAGTGAGTTATGGGGCGCCCCCGGGGAGCTGTTTTTT. Protein product: CAISELWGAPGELFF.

J is TRBJ2-1 and V is TRBV19; 12 bases align to TRBD2. CDR1 and CDR2 from the germline V gene are LNHDA and SQIVND (reference sequence). The V gene end was trimmed by 0 bases and the J gene end by 7 bases; junction bases not matched to a gene: 7. There are 17 residues in the CDR3. CDR3 protein: CASSIDLSSGRVNEQFF. The CDR3, as DNA: TGTGCCAGTAGTATAGATCTGTCTAGCGGGAGGGTGAATGAGCAGTTCTTC.

In its sample, this clone was seen a few times. The genes are TRBV4-2 and TRBJ1-1; 8 bases map to TRBD1. With V trimmed by 2 bases and J by 9 bases, 14 bases remained unmatched. This CDR3 spans 16 amino acids. Germline loops: CDR1 LGHNA, CDR2 YNFKEQ. In nucleotides, the CDR3 is TGTGCCAGCAGCCAATTCCGACAGGGGAGGGATTCGCAAGCTTTCTTT. This encodes CASSQFRQGRDSQAFF.

V and J are TRBV5-4 and TRBJ2-7; D call uncertain. Trimming stripped 2 bases from V and 0 bases from J, with 9 bases between. Germline CDR1 reads SGHNT; CDR2 reads YYREEE (reference sequence). CDR3 length: 14 amino acids. CDR3 DNA: TGTGCCAGCAGCTTCCTTGGTAGCTCCTACGAGCAGTACGTC. As protein: CASSFLGSSYEQYV.

V gene TRBV30 combines with J gene TRBJ1-5; a possible D gene is TRBD1 (6 bases). CDR1 is GTSNPN and CDR2 is SVGIG in the germline V gene (reference sequence). Trimming cost V 3 bases and J 4 bases, with 10 bases left between them. This CDR3 has 13 amino acids. The CDR3 DNA follows: TGTGCCTGGAGGGGTGGGACAAATCAGCCCCAGCATTTT. This encodes CAWRGGTNQPQHF.

The count of this clone is one. V usage is TRBV6-5 and J usage is TRBJ2-1; no definite D call. V gave up 2 bases and J gave up 9 bases, with 11 bases separating them. Germline V lookup: CDR1 MNHEY, CDR2 SVGAGI. The CDR3 runs 13 residues. This CDR3 is CASSYGKGTEQFF. CDR3 nucleotides: TGTGCCAGCAGTTACGGCAAGGGTACTGAGCAGTTCTTC.

This chain's CDR3 is CASSLGENTEAFF. CDR3 nucleotide sequence: TGTGCCAGCAGCTTAGGGGAGAACACTGAAGCTTTCTTT. V and J are TRBV7-6 and TRBJ1-1, with D unresolved. Germline lookup yields CDR1 SGHVS and CDR2 FNYEAQ. This CDR3 spans 13 amino acids. Trimming removed 1 base at V and 1 base at J, with 4 bases between.

This clone appeared once. V and J are TRBV13 and TRBJ2-5; 10 bases agree with TRBD1. Germline CDR1 is PRHDT and CDR2 is FYEKMQ (reference sequence). CDR3 length: 16 residues. V lost 5 bases and J lost 2; bases outside the gene matches: 8. CDR3 nucleotides: TGTGCCAGCAGCCCTGGGACAGGGGAGGGGCAAGAGACCCAGTACTTC. The encoded protein is CASSPGTGEGQETQYF. The complete variable domain, with remaining parts taken from reference TRBV13 and TRBJ2-5, reads AAGVIQSPRHLIKEKRETATLKCYPIPRHDTVYWYQQGPGQDPQFLISFYEKMQSDKGSIPDRFSAQQFSDYHSELNMSSLELGDSALYFCASSPGTGEGQETQYFGPGTRLLVL.

V is TRBV5-8 and J is TRBJ2-7; no definite D call. V was shortened by 0 bases and J by 0 bases, with 7 bases between the two germline ends. Germline V gene lookup returns CDR1 SGHTS and CDR2 YDEGEE. CDR3 size: 14 residues. CDR3 region: CASSLVVSSYEQYV. The CDR3 nucleotides are TGTGCCAGCAGCTTGGTTGTCTCCTCCTACGAGCAGTACGTC.

The V and J genes are TRBV5-1 and TRBJ1-5; D possibly corresponds to TRBD1 (5 bases). Trimming shortened V by 0 bases and J by 7 bases, and 11 bases separated the two germline ends. Per germline, CDR1 SGHRS and CDR2 YFSETQ. This CDR3 comprises 14 residues. This chain's CDR3 is CASSLGQGDQPQHF. Here the CDR3 DNA reads TGCGCCAGCAGCTTGGGTCAGGGAGACCAGCCCCAGCATTTT. The whole variable domain, filled in from reference TRBV5-1 and TRBJ1-5, reads KAGVTQTPRYLIKTRGQQVTLSCSPISGHRSVSWYQQTPGQGLQFLFEYFSETQRNKGNFPGRFSGRQFSNSRSEMNVSTLELGDSALYLCASSLGQGDQPQHFGDGTRLSIL.

The chain recombines TRBV7-9 with TRBJ1-2; 11 bases fit TRBD1. Germline V gives CDR1 SEHNR, CDR2 FQNEAQ (reference sequence). This CDR3 spans 16 amino acids. J was trimmed by 3 bases and V by 3 bases; bases with no gene match: 6. As DNA, the CDR3 is TGTGCCAGCAGCTTCGCAAGGGACAGGGGGGACTATGGCTACACCTTC. The encoded protein is CASSFARDRGDYGYTF.

This chain's CDR3 is CASSIIGALNTEAFF. The DNA for the CDR3 is TGTGCCAGCAGCATCATAGGGGCGTTGAACACTGAAGCTTTCTTT. J is TRBJ1-1 and V is TRBV5-6; perhaps TRBD1 as D (5 bases). V was trimmed by 4 bases and J by 0 bases, leaving 13 bases between them. This CDR3 comprises 15 residues. Germline V gene sequence: CDR1 SGHDT, CDR2 YYEEEE.

The chain uses TRBV6-1 and TRBJ2-1, with D perhaps TRBD2 (5 bases). Germline V lookup: CDR1 MNHNS, CDR2 SASEGT. V was pared by 2 bases and J by 7 bases, with 21 bases between. CDR3 length: 17 amino acids. The CDR3, as DNA: TGTGCCAGCAGTGAACACCCGAGAACGGGAACGCGGAATGAGCAGTTCTTC. It codes for CASSEHPRTGTRNEQFF.

The V gene is TRBV11-2, the J gene TRBJ2-7; 7 bases are shared with TRBD1. V shed 4 bases and J 4 bases; nucleotides not matched to a gene: 7. This CDR3 is 14 amino acids long. Per germline, CDR1 SGHAT and CDR2 FQNNGV. CDR3 amino acids: CASSSPTGEYEQYF. As DNA, the CDR3 is TGTGCCAGCAGCTCCCCCACAGGGGAATACGAGCAGTACTTC.

The rearrangement joins TRBV9 to TRBJ2-3; D might be TRBD1 (6 bases). This CDR3 is built from 15 residues. The V end lost 5 bases, the J end lost 1 base, and 14 bases lay between the germline ends. The germline CDR1 and CDR2 sequences are SGDLS and YYNGEE. CDR3: CASRRDTARTDTQYF. The CDR3 DNA is TGTGCCAGCAGGAGGGACACCGCCCGCACAGATACGCAGTATTTT.

The chain joins TRBV7-9 to TRBJ2-1, with 9 nucleotides matching TRBD2. This CDR3 has 16 residues. The trim removed 3 bases at V and 4 bases at J, leaving 7 bases unmatched. In germline, CDR1 is SEHNR, CDR2 FQNEAQ (reference sequence). The CDR3 protein is CASSFPPTSGYNEQFF. As DNA, the CDR3 is TGTGCCAGCAGCTTTCCCCCGACTAGCGGATACAATGAGCAGTTCTTC.